This section outlines one T cell receptor (beta chain) sequence together with its context. This sample was taken from a study of blood T cell repertoires in COVID-19. The method was immunoSEQ multiplex PCR; TCRdb's version includes in-frame clones alone and lacks a portion of them. The table shows about 210,000 clones, with more than 85% occurring only once. Trimming left V 4 bases short and J 3 bases short, with 13 bases between. The CDR3 sequence is 16 residues long. In germline, CDR1 is SGHAT, CDR2 FQDESV (reference sequence). The gene calls are TRBV11-1 and TRBJ1-6, with a possible D match to TRBD1 (5 bases). Material: peripheral blood. The source of this sequence is a man aged 55 to 70 with acute or convalescent COVID-19. CDR3 region: CASSSETASYNSPLHF. The CDR3 DNA sequence: TGTGCCAGCAGCTCCGAGACAGCAAGCTATAATTCACCCCTCCACTTT.